A selection of T cell receptor beta chains follows, all from one sample in a study of graft-versus-host responses after intestinal transplantation. The protocol was immunoSEQ multiplex PCR, while the TCRdb copy is restricted to in-frame clones and leaves out a portion. The repertoire holds 9,500 or so clones, with roughly 90% as singletons. Sequences were derived from PBMCs, sampled 230 to 250 days after intestinal transplant. These receptors were taken from a human patient who received an intestinal transplant, so some T cells may come from the graft donor. The CDR3 runs from the conserved cysteine through the conserved F or W. Each record gives: V gene, clone size, D gene, J gene, CDR3 DNA, CDR3 protein. A D gene is named only where the DNA matches it firmly. Clone size is stated in some rows and not others, as once, few, many or a class when expanded.

>TRBV7-8|.|TRBD2|TRBJ2-1
TGTGCCAGCAGCTTCCGCTGGCGGGAGGGCCGAAATGAGCAGTTCTTC
CASSFRWREGRNEQFF
>TRBV29-1|.|TRBD1|TRBJ2-3
TGCAGCGTGAAGAACAACGACAGGGGAGATACGCAGTATTTT
CSVKNNDRGDTQYF
>TRBV5-6|.|.|TRBJ2-5
TGTGCCAGCAGCCCTCAAAACGGGAACCCTCAAGAGACCCAGTACTTC
CASSPQNGNPQETQYF
>TRBV2|.|TRBD2|TRBJ2-2
TGTGCCAGCAGGGAGACGGGACTATCCACCGGGGAGCTGTTTTTT
CASRETGLSTGELFF
>TRBV19|.|TRBD1|TRBJ2-1
TGTGCCAGTAGTATCCTACAGGGGGGCAATGAGCAGTTCTTC
CASSILQGGNEQFF
>TRBV6-6|.|.|TRBJ2-1
TGTGCCAGCACATATGGCGATGAGCAGTTCTTC
CASTYGDEQFF
>TRBV7-9|.|.|TRBJ2-2
TGTGCCAGCGGGATCTTAGGGTCCGCGAACACCGGGGAGCTGTTTTTT
CASGILGSANTGELFF
>TRBV5-6|.|TRBD1|TRBJ2-7
TGTGCCAGCAGCTGGGGGACAGGCGTTGGCGAGCAGTACTTC
CASSWGTGVGEQYF
>TRBV2|.|.|TRBJ2-6
TGTGCCAGCAGGGTACACAAGGGTGAGAGCTCCTCTGGGGCCAACGTCCTGACTTTC
CASRVHKGESSSGANVLTF
>TRBV28|.|.|TRBJ2-7
TGTGCCAGCAGGAGGACCGGCCCCTACGAGCAGTACTTC
CASRRTGPYEQYF
>TRBV5-4|.|.|TRBJ1-1
TGTGCCAGCAGCTTGGCGGGGATGAACACTGAAGCTTTCTTT
CASSLAGMNTEAFF
>TRBV19|once|.|TRBJ2-7
TGTGCCAGTAGTATAGTAGCCGGCAGGGTGACGGACGAGCAGTGCTTC
CASSIVAGRVTDEQCF
>TRBV19|once|.|TRBJ1-1
TGTGCCAGTAGTATGATGGGGCCTTTGAACACTGAAGCTTTCTTT
CASSMMGPLNTEAFF
>TRBV15|once|.|TRBJ1-4
TGTGCCACCAGCAGAGAGGCTAATGAAAAACTGTTTTTT
CATSREANEKLFF
>TRBV5-6|.|TRBD2|TRBJ2-7
TGTGCCAGCAGCTTGTCTGGGACTAGAGGCCTAGGGGAGCAGTACTTC
CASSLSGTRGLGEQYF
>TRBV9|once|.|TRBJ2-3
TGTGCCAGCAGCGTAGGGGCGGTCTTCACAGATACGCAGTATTTT
CASSVGAVFTDTQYF
>TRBV7-2|.|.|TRBJ2-5
TGTGCCAGCAGCGGCCAAGAGACCCAGTACTTC
CASSGQETQYF
>TRBV19|.|.|TRBJ2-1
TGTGCCAGTAGTATAGACGCAGGGAGCTCCTACAATGAGCAGTTCTTC
CASSIDAGSSYNEQFF
>TRBV6-5|.|.|TRBJ2-1
TGTGCCAGCAGTTACTCGAGAGCACCCTCCTACAATGAGCAGTTCTTC
CASSYSRAPSYNEQFF
>TRBV19|.|TRBD2|TRBJ2-4
TGTGCCAGTAGTACGCAACCAGCTAGCGGGAGTACGGCCAAAAACATTCAGTACTTC
CASSTQPASGSTAKNIQYF
>TRBV14|once|.|TRBJ2-7
TGTGCCAGCAGCCAAGTCATTTCTTGGGGAGTTTATGGGAGGTCCTACGAGCAGTACTTC
CASSQVISWGVYGRSYEQYF
>TRBV5-1|.|.|TRBJ2-3
TGCGCCAGCAGCTCATTAGCAGGGCTTAGCACAGATACGCAGTATTTT
CASSSLAGLSTDTQYF
>TRBV4-3|.|TRBD2|TRBJ2-1
TGCGCCAGCAGCCAAGAGGGGGGTAGCGGGAGCCCTCCTTACAATGAGCAGTTCTTC
CASSQEGGSGSPPYNEQFF
>TRBV7-8|.|.|TRBJ2-4
TGTGCCAGCAGCTTACCCTACGGACAGCTAGCCAAAAACATTCAGTACTTC
CASSLPYGQLAKNIQYF
>TRBV28|.|.|TRBJ2-1
TGTGCCAGCACCCTTCACATGGCAAGGCTCAATGAGCAGTTCTTC
CASTLHMARLNEQFF
>TRBV5-6|.|TRBD1|TRBJ2-7
TGTGCCAGCAGACCGACAGGGTTGGACGAGCAGTACTTC
CASRPTGLDEQYF
>TRBV21-1|.|.|TRBJ2-7
TGTGCCAGCAGCAAAGGGACTAGCGGGAGAATCGGCTCCTACGAGCAGTACTTC
CASSKGTSGRIGSYEQYF
>TRBV7-6|.|TRBD2|TRBJ2-5
TGTGCCAGCAGCCCGGGGGTTCGGGAGGAAGAGACCCAGTACTTC
CASSPGVREEETQYF
>TRBV6-4|.|TRBD2|TRBJ2-3
TGTGCCAGCAGTGACTCGACTAGCGGGGCACACCAGTATTTT
CASSDSTSGAHQYF
>TRBV28|.|.|TRBJ2-1
TGTGCCAGCAGTTTGGTGGCTAATGAGCAGTTCTTC
CASSLVANEQFF
>TRBV7-2|.|.|TRBJ2-3
TGTGCCAGCAGCGAGGAGTGGGCCACAGATACGCAGTATTTT
CASSEEWATDTQYF
>TRBV28|.|.|TRBJ2-6
TGTGCCAGCAACCGTTACCCCTCTGGGGCCAACGTCCTGACTTTC
CASNRYPSGANVLTF
>TRBV11-2|once|TRBD2|TRBJ2-1
TGTGCCAGCAGCTTAGGGAGACTAGCGGCCCGGAATGAGCAGTTCTTC
CASSLGRLAARNEQFF
>TRBV6-5|once|TRBD2|TRBJ2-7
TGTGCCAGCTCCGGGGGGAGAAACGAGCAGTACTTC
CASSGGRNEQYF
>TRBV19|.|.|TRBJ2-7
TGTGCCAGTAGTAGGACTAACTACGAGCAGTACTTC
CASSRTNYEQYF
>TRBV7-8|few|.|TRBJ1-5
TGTGCCAGCAGCTTCGAGACAGTCGCTGGCAAGCCCCAGCATTTT
CASSFETVAGKPQHF
>TRBV23-1|once|.|TRBJ1-3
TGCGCCAGCAGTCAAGCGGGGGGGTACGGTGAACTTTCTGGAAACACCATATATTTT
CASSQAGGYGELSGNTIYF
>TRBV9|.|TRBD1|TRBJ2-7
TGTGCCAGCAGCGCCGACAGGGGCGAGCAGTACTTC
CASSADRGEQYF
>TRBV18|.|.|TRBJ1-1
TGTGCCAGCTCAAGCAGGAACACTGAAGCTTTCTTT
CASSSRNTEAFF
>TRBV19|once|.|TRBJ1-2
TGTGCCAGTAAGGGGGTAAAGGGGTCGTCTAACTATGGCTACACCTTC
CASKGVKGSSNYGYTF
>TRBV5-5|once|TRBD1|TRBJ1-3
TGTGCCAGCAGCTACAGGGACAGTCGGACTGGAAACACCATATATTTT
CASSYRDSRTGNTIYF
>TRBV7-2|.|TRBD1|TRBJ1-2
TGTGCCAGCAGCTTAAAGGACAGGGGGCGAGAAGGCTACACCTTC
CASSLKDRGREGYTF
>TRBV2|.|.|TRBJ2-6
TGTGCCAGCAGTGAAGTACTGGGGTTAGGTGGGGCCAACGTCCTGACTTTC
CASSEVLGLGGANVLTF
>TRBV27|.|TRBD2|TRBJ2-1
TGTGCCAGCAACCGACTAGCGGAATCCTACAATGAGCAGTTCTTC
CASNRLAESYNEQFF
>TRBV4-2|.|.|TRBJ1-1
TGTGCCAGCAGCCCGCCTCGTTTCACTGAAGCTTTCTTT
CASSPPRFTEAFF
>TRBV18|.|.|TRBJ1-5
TGTGCCAGCTCACCTGGTGGGGAGCCCCAGCATTTT
CASSPGGEPQHF
>TRBV21-1|once|.|TRBJ2-4
TGTGCCAGCAGCAAGCCAGGAGGCAAAAACATTCAGTACTTC
CASSKPGGKNIQYF
>TRBV5-6|few|TRBD1|TRBJ2-5
TGTGCCAGCAGCAGGGGGCAGGGTGGAGAGACCCAGTACTTC
CASSRGQGGETQYF
>TRBV9|.|.|TRBJ2-6
TGTGCCAGCAGCCCCTCCGGTGGGGCCAACGTCCTGACTTTC
CASSPSGGANVLTF
>TRBV7-8|once|.|TRBJ2-1
TGTGCCAGCAGCTTACGGGAGACCGCCTACAATGAGCAGTTCTTC
CASSLRETAYNEQFF
>TRBV27|.|TRBD1|TRBJ2-7
TGTGCCAGCAGTGCGGGACAGGGTTTCTACGAGCAGTACTTC
CASSAGQGFYEQYF
>TRBV7-9|.|TRBD2|TRBJ2-5
TGTGCCAGCAGCTTCGTAGCGGGAGCTCAAGAGACCCAGTACTTC
CASSFVAGAQETQYF
>TRBV28|.|.|TRBJ2-4
TGTGCCAGCAGTTTTTGGCCCCTAGCCAAAAACATTCAGTACTTC
CASSFWPLAKNIQYF
>TRBV4-2|.|TRBD2|TRBJ2-7
TGTGCCGGCAGCCAAGATTTGCTAGCGGGAGGTGGTGAGCAGTACTTC
CAGSQDLLAGGGEQYF
>TRBV14|.|.|TRBJ2-2
TGTGCCAGCAGCCGCCGGGGCCGAGGGGAGCTGTTTTTT
CASSRRGRGELFF
>TRBV5-8|.|.|TRBJ2-7
TGTGCCAGCAGCTTGGGGCATGGTTCTGAGGGCGAGCAGTACTTC
CASSLGHGSEGEQYF